The 32 T cell receptor beta chains listed next were all sequenced from one sample in a study of blood T cell repertoires in COVID-19. Here immunoSEQ multiplex PCR was the method, and the copy in TCRdb shows in-frame clones only, minus some. The sample records 450,000 to 500,000 clones, approximately 85% being singletons. Sequencing was carried out using peripheral blood. The source of these receptors is a human donor in a cohort sampled during active COVID-19.

The chain is built from TRBV19 and TRBJ1-2, with D possibly being TRBD1 (6 bases). Germline V gives CDR1 LNHDA, CDR2 SQIVND (reference sequence). The CDR3 has 15 residues. The V end lost 9 bases, the J end lost 2 bases, and 19 bases lay between the germline ends. Here the CDR3 DNA reads TGTGCCAGCTACACCAAGACAGGCAGAAACTATGGCTACACCTTC. Translating it yields CASYTKTGRNYGYTF.

The rearrangement links TRBV19 to TRBJ1-2; perhaps TRBD1 as D (5 bases). The CDR3 contains 14 residues. V was clipped by 3 bases and J by 4 bases, with 12 bases between them. Germline V CDR1 and CDR2: LNHDA, SQIVND (reference sequence). The CDR3 reads CASSIGGKGYGYTF. The CDR3 bases are TGTGCCAGTAGTATCGGGGGTAAGGGCTATGGCTACACCTTC.

This rearrangement joins TRBV28 to TRBJ1-4; no clear D. Trimming stripped 7 bases from V and 4 bases from J, with 13 bases between. Germline loops: CDR1 MDHEN, CDR2 SYDVKM. CDR3 length equals 14 residues. CDR3 sequence (DNA): TGTGCCAGCACCTTAACCAGGTTTAATGAAAAACTGTTTTTT. Its protein is CASTLTRFNEKLFF.

V usage is TRBV29-1 and J usage is TRBJ1-3, with TRBD1 as a possible D gene (5 bases). The CDR3 is 14 amino acids. Germline V gene lookup returns CDR1 SQVTM and CDR2 ANQGSEA. Trimming left V 4 bases short and J 2 bases short, with 12 bases between. The CDR3 protein is CSVVQGFTGNTIYF. The CDR3 nucleotides read TGCAGCGTTGTTCAGGGATTCACTGGAAACACCATATATTTT.

V is TRBV7-9 and J is TRBJ2-1; possibly TRBD2 for D (6 bases). Germline lookup yields CDR1 SEHNR and CDR2 FQNEAQ (reference sequence). The ends were cut back, 4 bases at V and 5 bases at J, with 12 bases in the middle. This CDR3 is 14 amino acids long. The CDR3 DNA reads TGTGCCAGCAGCTCGAGACTAGGCCACAATGAGCAGTTCTTC. This codes for CASSSRLGHNEQFF.

This chain joins TRBV9 and TRBJ2-7; 7 nucleotides align to TRBD1. V gave up 2 bases and J gave up 2 bases; unmatched junction bases: 4. Germline V gives CDR1 SGDLS, CDR2 YYNGEE. The CDR3 spans 14 residues. CDR3 DNA: TGTGCCAGCAGCGTTGACAGGGTTCCCTACGAGCAGTACTTC. Translation: CASSVDRVPYEQYF.

This rearrangement joins TRBV27 to TRBJ2-6; D remains unclear. Trimming pared 1 base from V and 0 bases from J, leaving 7 bases between. Germline values: CDR1 MNHEY, CDR2 SMNVEV (reference sequence). This CDR3 is built from 16 residues. CDR3 in DNA: TGTGCCAGCAGTTTATTCCGCAGCTCTGGGGCCAACGTCCTGACTTTC. Its protein product is CASSLFRSSGANVLTF.

This chain links TRBV18 with TRBJ2-6; D not resolved. V lost 1 base to trimming and J lost 1 base, with 8 bases between them. The CDR3 extends over 16 amino acids. Per the germline V gene, CDR1 is KGHSH and CDR2 is LQKENI. The CDR3 DNA follows: TGTGCCAGCTCACCACGAACATTATCTGGGGCCAACGTCCTGACTTTC. This sequence encodes CASSPRTLSGANVLTF. The full variable domain, rest sourced from reference TRBV18 and TRBJ2-6, is NAGVMQNPRHLVRRRGQEARLRCSPMKGHSHVYWYRQLPEEGLKFMVYLQKENIIDESGMPKERFSAEFPKEGPSILRIQQVVRGDSAAYFCASSPRTLSGANVLTFGAGSRLTVL.

The chain combines TRBV6-6 with TRBJ2-5; D is perhaps TRBD2 (7 bases). This CDR3 comprises 16 residues. In germline, CDR1 is MNHNY, CDR2 SVGAGI (reference sequence). The ends were cut back, 5 bases at V and 4 bases at J, with 20 bases in the middle. The CDR3 nucleotides read TGTGCCAGCAGTAACGATCGGGGGAGGGGGAGAGAGACCCAGTACTTC. It encodes CASSNDRGRGRETQYF.

The chain couples TRBV5-1 to TRBJ2-7; D might be TRBD2 (6 bases). This CDR3 spans 13 amino acids. Germline V gene lookup returns CDR1 SGHRS and CDR2 YFSETQ. The germline V and J ends were trimmed by 6 bases and 3 bases, with 13 bases remaining between them. This chain's CDR3 is CASIPPGSYEQYF. In DNA, the CDR3 is TGCGCCAGCATTCCTCCCGGGAGCTACGAGCAGTACTTC.

The rearrangement links TRBV7-9 to TRBJ1-2; 8 positions match TRBD1. Germline lookup yields CDR1 SEHNR and CDR2 FQNEAQ (reference sequence). This CDR3 has 16 amino acids. Trimming cost V 3 bases and J 2 bases; bases outside gene matches: 8. CDR3 bases: TGTGCCAGCAGCTTTTTCCAGGGGGCGCAGAACTATGGCTACACCTTC. It yields the protein CASSFFQGAQNYGYTF.

The chain uses TRBV11-1 and TRBJ2-1, with D maybe TRBD2 (6 bases). This CDR3 contains 14 residues. Germline lookup yields CDR1 SGHAT and CDR2 FQDESV (reference sequence). Trimming removed 4 bases at V and 7 bases at J, with 14 bases between. The CDR3 sequence is CASSSDGGWNEQFF. CDR3 nucleotide sequence: TGTGCCAGCAGCTCCGACGGGGGATGGAATGAGCAGTTCTTC. The full variable domain, with the rest looked up from reference TRBV11-1 and TRBJ2-1, is EAEVAQSPRYKITEKSQAVAFWCDPISGHATLYWYRQILGQGPELLVQFQDESVVDDSQLPKDRFSAERLKGVDSTLKIQPAELGDSAMYLCASSSDGGWNEQFFGPGTRLTVL.

This clone was counted only a few times. The chain employs TRBV7-2 and TRBJ2-7; 8 bases line up with TRBD1. The CDR3 is 12 residues long. The V segment lost 2 bases and the J segment 8 bases; nucleotides outside the gene matches: 2. Germline CDR1 SGHTA, CDR2 FQGNSA. This chain's CDR3 is CASSLRTGKQYF. The CDR3 DNA is TGTGCCAGCAGCTTACGGACAGGGAAGCAGTACTTC.

The V gene is TRBV19, the J gene TRBJ1-6; 10 bases map to TRBD1. This CDR3 spans 16 amino acids. Germline V gives CDR1 LNHDA, CDR2 SQIVND (reference sequence). The V gene end was trimmed by 4 bases and the J gene end by 3 bases; junction bases not matched to a gene: 3. This CDR3 reads CASSTRTGGYNSPLHF. Here the CDR3 DNA reads TGTGCCAGTAGTACGAGGACAGGGGGCTATAATTCACCCCTCCACTTT.

V is TRBV30 and J is TRBJ2-5; the D is unclear. The CDR3 has 12 amino acids. CDR1 is GTSNPN and CDR2 is SVGIG in the germline V gene (reference sequence). V was cut by 2 bases and J by 3 bases, with 7 bases left in between. The CDR3 here is CAWSQREETQYF. CDR3 in DNA: TGTGCCTGGAGTCAGCGAGAAGAGACCCAGTACTTC.

The CDR3 coding sequence is TGTGCCAGCAGCCCTAGAGGCAGGGCAGACAACAATGAGCAGTTCTTC. Translating it yields CASSPRGRADNNEQFF. The rearrangement links TRBV4-2 to TRBJ2-1; perhaps TRBD1 as D (5 bases). Trimming cost V 4 bases and J 5 bases, with 18 bases left between them. Germline assignment: CDR1 LGHNA and CDR2 YNFKEQ. CDR3 length equals 16 residues.

This clone has just a few counts. The chain has TRBV5-6 and TRBJ1-5, with 10 bases lining up with TRBD1. This CDR3 contains 16 residues. Germline CDR1 SGHDT, CDR2 YYEEEE. The trim removed 10 bases at V and 2 bases at J, leaving 12 bases unmatched. The CDR3 DNA follows: TGTGCCTCCTCCTTGGGGACAGGGGTTGGCAATCAGCCCCAGCATTTT. This codes for CASSLGTGVGNQPQHF.

The chain recombines TRBV30 with TRBJ1-3; TRBD1 matches at 7 bases. The CDR3 runs 16 residues. CDR1 and CDR2 from the germline V gene are GTSNPN and SVGIG (reference sequence). The J segment lost 0 bases and the V segment lost 3 bases, leaving 8 bases of the junction unmatched. CDR3 sequence: CAWRTDRPSSGNTIYF. DNA of the CDR3: TGTGCCTGGAGAACGGACAGGCCGAGCTCTGGAAACACCATATATTTT.

The V gene is TRBV6-5, the J gene TRBJ2-3; D perhaps matches TRBD1 (5 bases). Germline-derived CDR1 and CDR2 are MNHEY and SVGAGI. CDR3 length: 13 residues. V lost 6 bases, J lost 7 bases, and 14 bases lay in between. The CDR3: CASRKSGSYTQYF. The CDR3 DNA follows: TGTGCCAGCAGGAAATCAGGGTCGTATACGCAGTATTTT.

The chain carries TRBV28 and TRBJ1-5; D is possibly TRBD1 (5 bases). The V gene lost 3 bases and the J gene lost 6 bases, with 18 bases spanning the gap. CDR3 length equals 16 residues. CDR1 and CDR2 (germline): MDHEN, SYDVKM. CDR3 amino acids: CASSFMGGKKVQPQHF. The CDR3 DNA reads TGTGCCAGCAGTTTTATGGGGGGGAAGAAGGTTCAGCCCCAGCATTTT.

This clone occurred once. The rearrangement uses TRBV3-1 (or the pseudogene TRBV3-2) and TRBJ1-5; possibly TRBD1 for D (6 bases). V was clipped by 1 base and J by 7 bases, with 17 bases between them. The germline V gene has CDR1 LGHDT and CDR2 YNNKEL (reference sequence). The CDR3 runs 16 residues. CDR3: CASSQGKRGAGQPQHF. CDR3 bases: TGTGCCAGCAGCCAAGGGAAACGGGGGGCGGGGCAGCCCCAGCATTTT.

This clone was seen a single time. The gene calls are TRBV19 and TRBJ2-7; D ambiguous. Germline CDR1 and CDR2: LNHDA and SQIVND (reference sequence). V shed 5 bases and J shed 0 bases, with 8 bases lying between them. CDR3 length: 13 residues. Here the CDR3 reads CASSSSLSYEQYF. The CDR3 nucleotides read TGTGCCAGTAGTTCTAGTCTCTCCTACGAGCAGTACTTC.

The V call is TRBV5-1, the J call TRBJ2-5; 9 nucleotides line up with TRBD1. Germline CDR1 SGHRS, CDR2 YFSETQ. Trimming took 3 bases from V and 5 from J; bases not matched to a gene: 8. This CDR3 region has 15 residues. The DNA of the CDR3 is TGCGCCAGCAGCTCGGAGGGGACAGGGCTCGAGACCCAGTACTTC. This gives the protein CASSSEGTGLETQYF.

The rearrangement uses TRBV18 and TRBJ2-7; TRBD2 matches 8 bases. With 1 base clipped from V and 2 bases from J, the junction kept 7 bases outside the gene matches. Germline values: CDR1 KGHSH, CDR2 LQKENI. The CDR3 is 16 residues long. The DNA for the CDR3 is TGTGCCAGCTCACCACTGTCCGGGGGGGAGACCTACGAGCAGTACTTC. Translating gives CASSPLSGGETYEQYF.

The chain links TRBV6-1 to TRBJ2-7; 8 bases are a match to TRBD2. There are 15 residues in the CDR3. Trimming took 3 bases from V and 4 from J; bases not matched to a gene: 8. Germline CDR1 is MNHNS and CDR2 is SASEGT. CDR3 sequence reads: CASSDSGTRPYEQYF. The CDR3 DNA sequence: TGTGCCAGCAGTGATTCCGGGACTAGACCATACGAGCAGTACTTC.

This clone turned up a few times. J is TRBJ1-1 and V is TRBV3-1 (or the pseudogene TRBV3-2); D not resolved. The V gene lost 6 bases and the J gene lost 0 bases, with 8 bases spanning the gap. The CDR3 totals 13 residues. Per germline, CDR1 LGHDT and CDR2 YNNKEL (reference sequence). The CDR3 spells CASSSQLNTEAFF. The CDR3 region has the DNA TGTGCCAGCAGTTCCCAGTTGAACACTGAAGCTTTCTTT.

The chain links TRBV19 to TRBJ2-7; D is unresolved. Germline CDR1 reads LNHDA; CDR2 reads SQIVND (reference sequence). CDR3 length: 12 amino acids. V dropped 6 bases and J dropped 0 bases, with 6 bases sitting between them. This chain's CDR3 is CASRAASYEQYF. CDR3 coding DNA: TGTGCCAGTAGGGCTGCCTCCTACGAGCAGTACTTC.

V and J are TRBV5-1 and TRBJ1-5, with D possibly matching TRBD1 (6 bases). The germline V gene encodes CDR1 SGHRS and CDR2 YFSETQ. The CDR3 is made up of 13 amino acids. V was cut by 0 bases and J by 15 bases, with 16 bases left in between. The CDR3 coding sequence is TGCGCCAGCAGCTTGGACGGACAGTTCCCCTGGCATTTT. Translation: CASSLDGQFPWHF.

CDR3 loop: CASSQDIAGGWEGTQYF. As DNA, the CDR3 is TGTGCCAGCAGCCAAGATATCGCGGGAGGATGGGAGGGTACGCAGTATTTT. The J gene is TRBJ2-3, the V gene TRBV3-1 (or the pseudogene TRBV3-2); 8 bases map to TRBD2. The trim removed 0 bases at V and 8 bases at J, leaving 13 bases unmatched. Per the germline V gene, CDR1 is LGHDT and CDR2 is YNNKEL (reference sequence). CDR3 length equals 17 residues.

This clone was counted once. The J gene is TRBJ2-7, the V gene TRBV6-4; 7 positions agree with TRBD2. V shed 1 base and J 4 bases; nucleotides not matched to a gene: 10. The CDR3 covers 16 residues. Per germline, CDR1 MRHNA and CDR2 SNTAGT. Written as DNA, the CDR3 is TGTGCCAGCAGTGACTTGAAGCGGGGAGGGCCGTACGAGCAGTACTTC. Residues: CASSDLKRGGPYEQYF.

This rearrangement joins TRBV15 to TRBJ2-7; D might be TRBD2 (6 bases). V gave up 0 bases and J gave up 0 bases, with 15 bases separating them. Germline lookup yields CDR1 LNHNV and CDR2 YYDKDF (reference sequence). This CDR3 contains 17 residues. CDR3: CATSRDRGSGSSYEQYF. The CDR3 nucleotides read TGTGCCACCAGCAGAGATCGGGGTAGCGGTAGCTCCTACGAGCAGTACTTC.

The chain has TRBV7-2 and TRBJ2-3; 10 positions match TRBD2. Germline trimming cut 4 bases from V and 2 bases from J; bases unmatched to any gene: 6. CDR1 and CDR2 from the germline V gene are SGHTA and FQGNSA. The CDR3 has 16 amino acids. CDR3 in amino acids: CASSSIAGGLTDTQYF. The CDR3 nucleotides are TGTGCCAGCAGCTCCATAGCGGGAGGCCTCACAGATACGCAGTATTTT.